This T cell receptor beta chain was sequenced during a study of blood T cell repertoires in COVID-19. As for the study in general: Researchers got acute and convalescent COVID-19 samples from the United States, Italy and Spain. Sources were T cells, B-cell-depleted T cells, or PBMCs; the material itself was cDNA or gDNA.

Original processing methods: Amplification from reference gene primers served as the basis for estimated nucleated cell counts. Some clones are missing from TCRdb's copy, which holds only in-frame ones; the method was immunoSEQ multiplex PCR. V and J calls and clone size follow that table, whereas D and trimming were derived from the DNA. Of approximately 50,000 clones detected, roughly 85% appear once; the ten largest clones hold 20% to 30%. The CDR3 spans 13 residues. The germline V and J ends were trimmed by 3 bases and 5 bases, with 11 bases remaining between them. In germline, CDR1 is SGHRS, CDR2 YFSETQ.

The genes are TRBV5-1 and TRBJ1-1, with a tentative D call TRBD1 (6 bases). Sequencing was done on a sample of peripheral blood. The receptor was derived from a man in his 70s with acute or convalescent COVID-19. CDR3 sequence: CASSSTGGTEAFF. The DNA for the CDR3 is TGCGCCAGCAGCTCGACAGGTGGGACTGAAGCTTTCTTT.